The rows below give T cell receptor beta chains drawn from one sample of a study of T cells in Graves' hyperthyroidism and ophthalmopathy. TCRdb reprocessed the multiplex PCR reads with MiXCR, giving one entry per CDR3 protein. The table records hundreds of thousands of distinct CDR3 sequences, about 15% of them present only once. The sequenced sample was blood. All receptors derive from a woman in her sixties or seventies with Graves' ophthalmopathy. Both conserved end residues are part of each CDR3. A D gene is named only where the DNA matches it firmly. Where a row states a size, it is once, few, many or the class of an expanded clone; other rows omit it.

>TRBJ2-1|TRBV7-2|NA|NA
TGTGCCAGCAGCTTAGGATCCCGCGCGAGCTCCTACAATGAGCAGTTCTTC
CASSLGSRASSYNEQFF
>TRBJ2-1|TRBV7-9|TRBD2|many
TGTGCCAGCTCCGGGACTAGCGGGACCTTTTGGAGCAATGAGCAGTTCTTC
CASSGTSGTFWSNEQFF
>TRBJ2-5|TRBV24-1|NA|NA
TGTGCCACCAGTGATTTCGGTGGTGGGCAGAACCAAGAGACCCAGTACTTC
CATSDFGGGQNQETQYF
>TRBJ1-5|TRBV7-8|TRBD1|many
TGTGCCAGCAGCTTCCCAGGGGGTTCCAATCAGCCCCAGCATTTT
CASSFPGGSNQPQHF
>TRBJ2-6|TRBV7-9|NA|NA
TGTGCCAGCAAGGCAGCTGGGGCCAACGTCCTGACTTTC
CASKAAGANVLTF
>TRBJ2-1|TRBV12-3/TRBV12-4|TRBD2|many
TGTGCCAGCAGTCCCGACCGACTAGCCAATGAGCAGTTCTTC
CASSPDRLANEQFF
>TRBJ2-1|TRBV7-2|NA|many
TGTGCCAGCAGCTTATTAGGAGGGCTATTGTACAATGAGCAGTTCTTC
CASSLLGGLLYNEQFF
>TRBJ2-3|TRBV29-1|NA|NA
TGCAGCGTCGCGATAATAGATACGCAGTATTTT
CSVAIIDTQYF
>TRBJ1-2|TRBV7-9|NA|few
TGTGCCAGCAGCTTCGATGGGGGCTACTATGGCTACACCTTC
CASSFDGGYYGYTF
>TRBJ2-4|TRBV12-3/TRBV12-4|TRBD2|many
TGTGCCAGCAGTTTAGGAGCGGGAGTGGCCAAAAACATTCAGTACTTC
CASSLGAGVAKNIQYF
>TRBJ1-4|TRBV5-1|NA|many
TGCGCCAGCAGTTCGGACAGAACAACTAATGAAAAACTGTTTTTT
CASSSDRTTNEKLFF
>TRBJ2-7|TRBV7-9|NA|many
TGTGCCAGCAGCGACGGGTTGCGGAGTCCCTACGAGCAGTACTTC
CASSDGLRSPYEQYF
>TRBJ2-1|TRBV20-1|NA|many
TGCAGTGCTAGGCCTCCCCTGGGCCCCTACAATGAGCAGTTCTTC
CSARPPLGPYNEQFF
>TRBJ2-1|TRBV19|TRBD2|few
TGTGCCAGTACTTCCGGGAGGCTAAACAATGAGCAGTTCTTC
CASTSGRLNNEQFF
>TRBJ1-5|TRBV6-5|NA|few
TGTGCCAGCAACCCTGACAGGATCAATCAGCCCCAGCATTTT
CASNPDRINQPQHF
>TRBJ1-1|TRBV5-1|TRBD1|many
TGCGCCAGCAGCCAGACAGGGGAGGCCACTGAAGCTTTCTTT
CASSQTGEATEAFF
>TRBJ2-1|TRBV7-2|NA|NA
TGTGCCAGCAGCCCCCCGGCGGCCCTCCGCCAGTTCTTC
CASSPPAALRQFF
>TRBJ2-3|TRBV5-1|NA|many
TGCGCCAGCAGCTTGCGACTACCCGACACAGATACGCAGTATTTT
CASSLRLPDTDTQYF
>TRBJ2-5|TRBV28|TRBD2|many
TGTGCCAGCAGCTCAAGGTGGGCCCGGCTTAGCGGGAGACGCCAAGAGACCCAGTACTTC
CASSSRWARLSGRRQETQYF
>TRBJ1-1|TRBV6-4|NA|few
TGTGCCAGCAGTGCAGACTTGAACACTGAAGCTTTCTTT
CASSADLNTEAFF
>TRBJ2-2|TRBV5-1|TRBD1|many
TGCGCCAGCAGCTTGGGACAGGGGGTAAACACCGGGGAGCTGTTTTTT
CASSLGQGVNTGELFF
>TRBJ2-5|TRBV28|TRBD2|many
TGTGCCAGCAGTTCCCGACTAGCGGGAGGGCCGGGAGGAGCCCAGTACTTC
CASSSRLAGGPGGAQYF
>TRBJ2-6|TRBV20-1|NA|few
TGCAGTGCTTTCTTCTCTGGGGCCAACGTCCTGACTTTC
CSAFFSGANVLTF
>TRBJ2-3|TRBV6-2/TRBV6-3|NA|many
TGTGCCAGCAGTTACGGGACCACCTCCGCAGATACGCAGTATTTT
CASSYGTTSADTQYF
>TRBJ1-6|TRBV27|NA|many
TGTGCCAGCAGTTTCCTTTCCCCAGGTGCTTCACCCCTCCACTTT
CASSFLSPGASPLHF
>TRBJ2-1|TRBV6-1|NA|many
TGTGCCAGCTTAAGAGGGCCCCACAATGAGCAGTTCTTC
CASLRGPHNEQFF
>TRBJ2-1|TRBV5-1|TRBD2|NA
TGCGCCAGCAGCTTGGCAGGTCTAGCGGGAGTAATCACCTACAATGAGCAGTTCTTC
CASSLAGLAGVITYNEQFF
>TRBJ2-7|TRBV29-1|TRBD1|NA
TGCAGCGTCACTGACAGGGGCAGCTCCTACGAGCAGTACTTC
CSVTDRGSSYEQYF
>TRBJ2-5|TRBV2|NA|many
TGTGCCAGCAGTAAAGCAGGCTCCCAAGAGACCCAGTACTTC
CASSKAGSQETQYF
>TRBJ2-3|TRBV6-2/TRBV6-3|NA|many
TGTGCCAGCAGTTACGGCGGCTCCACAGATACGCAGTATTTT
CASSYGGSTDTQYF
>TRBJ2-1|TRBV3-1|NA|many
TGTGCCAGCAGCCAGACTCTCTCGGAGCAGTTCTTC
CASSQTLSEQFF
>TRBJ2-3|TRBV5-1|NA|many
TGCGCCAGCTGGGACGGAACTAGCACAGATACGCAGTATTTT
CASWDGTSTDTQYF
>TRBJ2-7|TRBV20-1|NA|NA
TGCAGTGCTAGAGTGGGCCTCTTGGCAGGTCCTTCCTACGAGCAGTACTTC
CSARVGLLAGPSYEQYF
>TRBJ2-2|TRBV2|TRBD1|NA
TGTGCCAGCGGATTAGACAGGGCCACCGGGGAGCTGTTTTTT
CASGLDRATGELFF